This T cell receptor (beta chain) came from a study of identical twins listed by TCRdb under 2016. Study-level background: To test whether fetal clonotypes persist, this study deep-sequenced TCR alpha and beta repertoires from monozygotic twins, from unrelated adults of various ages, and from cord blood. To rule out contamination, replicate twin experiments were performed at different times with different library preparation protocols.

Every donor was a healthy Caucasian. The twin cohort consisted of three pairs of female monozygotic twins, all aged roughly 18 to 30 years. Miltenyi CD45RO+ enrichment and human naive T-cell isolation kits were used to isolate memory (CD45RO+) and naive T cells from PBMC. Library preparation was by 5' RACE. The sequencing machine was an Illumina HiSeq 2000. Template switching introduced a universal primer binding site; the final cDNA contained a unique molecular identifier, enabling accurate counting of TCR cDNA molecules. Specific primers in the conserved constant-segment region were used to synthesize first-strand cDNA for TCR alpha and beta chains. Each cDNA library was double barcoded, with a SMART-Mk sample barcode plus Illumina barcodes, to control for contamination. Two successive PCR steps introduced TruSeq adapter sequences along with Illumina sample barcodes. The TCR alpha and beta cDNA libraries were sequenced on the Illumina HiSeq platform using custom primers. In the authors' own workflow: Unique molecular identifiers were extracted from raw reads with MiGEC, and CDR3 positions were determined with MiXCR. For each individual, recombination models were inferred using an EM algorithm with the repgenHMM and IGoR tools. The tcR package in R was used for shared clonotype analysis, with sharing normalized by the product of cloneset sizes. To study raw recombination without the effects of thymic and clonal selection, out-of-frame nonproductive sequences were analyzed. The raw public data were reprocessed by TCRdb itself: fastp quality trimming at Q25, MiXCR clonotype calling, in-frame beta chains only. Each CDR3 protein gets just one entry, which takes the most common genes and DNA from the rows behind it. TCRdb assigned the V and J calls; the authors' analysis was not used. The table for this sample lists 250,000 or so distinct CDR3 sequences; approximately 7% of them were counted only once. Under 4% of the sample is taken by the ten largest.

This clonotype was seen at least ten times. Its antigen is unknown. There are no base qualities to consult, and no much larger clone falls within one base. The investigation overall reported the following: A weaker excess of twin sharing was found in beta out-of-frame sequences because the signal-to-noise ratio was lowered by fewer shared sequences. Invariant T cells such as MAIT and iNKT could partly confound zero-insertion analyses, although diverse VJ usage argued against such confounding for most clonotypes. In monozygotic twins, recombination models systematically underestimated out-of-frame TCR alpha sharing, but the models matched the sharing seen between unrelated individuals. Because the same donors could not be followed over many years, conclusions were based on cross-sectional statistical analysis. Fewer insertions were carried by abundant cord blood beta clonotypes; a weaker similar trend was observed in young adult naive repertoires, while no such trend was observed in memory repertoires. Compared with coincidental sharing between unrelated individuals, an excess of low generation-probability sequences was observed among out-of-frame TCR alpha sequences shared between twins.

Taken from cysteine to phenylalanine, the CDR3 has 14 residues. Of all the DNA, just the CDR3 is kept, 42 bases in frame from base 1. Reading the germline V gene gives CDR1 SGHRS and CDR2 YFSETQ. Unmatched junction bases come to 5, with V trimmed by 3 bases and J by 4 bases. The data also belong to a second study, concerning yellow fever vaccine responses in identical twins. As the second publication notes: According to the authors, the vaccine-induced T cell response in identical twins seemed to be partly convergent and partly specific to each individual. Focusing on identical twins, the study followed the T cell clones that responded to the vaccine, and did so with precision.

The receptor chain draws on TRBV5-1 and TRBJ1-2; a stretch of 8 junction bases matches TRBD1. Source material: memory (CD45RO+) T cells sorted from blood. This specimen's cell subset or site label, interpreted: CD45RO+ enriched T cells. The origin of this receptor is a woman between 18 and 29 years old in good health. CDR3 loop: CASSSGQGFYGYTF. In nucleotide form, the sequence is TGCGCCAGCAGCTCCGGACAGGGCTTCTATGGCTACACCTTC. The full variable domain, completed from the reference TRBV5-1 and TRBJ1-2 proteins outside the CDR3, reads KAGVTQTPRYLIKTRGQQVTLSCSPISGHRSVSWYQQTPGQGLQFLFEYFSETQRNKGNFPGRFSGRQFSNSRSEMNVSTLELGDSALYLCASSSGQGFYGYTFGSGTRLTVV.